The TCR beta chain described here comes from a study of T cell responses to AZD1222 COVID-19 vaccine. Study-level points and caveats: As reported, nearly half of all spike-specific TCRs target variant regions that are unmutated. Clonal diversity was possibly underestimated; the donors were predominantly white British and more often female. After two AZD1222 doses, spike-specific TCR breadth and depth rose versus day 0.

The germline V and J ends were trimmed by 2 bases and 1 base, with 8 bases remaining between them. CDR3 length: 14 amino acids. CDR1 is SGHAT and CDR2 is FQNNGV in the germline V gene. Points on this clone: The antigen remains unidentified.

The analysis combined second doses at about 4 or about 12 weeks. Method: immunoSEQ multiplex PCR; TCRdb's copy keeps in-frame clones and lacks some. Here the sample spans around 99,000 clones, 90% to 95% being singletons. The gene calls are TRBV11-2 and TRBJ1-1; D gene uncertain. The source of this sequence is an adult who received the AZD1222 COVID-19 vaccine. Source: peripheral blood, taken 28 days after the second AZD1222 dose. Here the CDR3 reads CASSLSRWNTEAFF. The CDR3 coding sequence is TGTGCCAGCAGCTTAAGTAGATGGAACACTGAAGCTTTCTTT.